The source of this T cell receptor (beta chain) is a study of siplizumab effects on memory and regulatory T cells. Libraries were prepared by immunoSEQ multiplex PCR; TCRdb keeps only in-frame clonotypes and omits some of them. The data contain 70,000 to 90,000 clones, 93% of them singletons. Notes on this clone: Its target is unknown.

The CDR3 is 17 amino acids. Study results and limitations: Solely a minor proportion of alloreactive clones could be assigned to unstimulated subsets. Proof of suppressive function in proliferating Tregs from siplizumab cultures was not established. The naive T cell population seemed more diverse than memory cells and seemed a major contributor to the alloresponse. Researchers could not give a naive or memory phenotype to roughly 75-95% of proliferating CD4+ or CD8+ clones.

The source material was CD8+ T cells sorted from blood. This receptor was taken from a human donor in good health. This chain connects TRBV21-1 to TRBJ2-6; TRBD1, the table's D call, lacks a check against the DNA. TRBV21-1 is flagged as a pseudogene. The CDR3, as DNA: TGTGCCAGCAGCAAGTTCGCGGACATCTCTGGGGCCAACGTCCTGACTTTC. Its translation: CASSKFADISGANVLTF.